The present TCR beta chain was sequenced within a study of cytomegalovirus exposure and HLA in healthy donors. The donors (healthy individuals) were bone marrow donors. Points from the study as a whole: Diagnosis of cytomegalovirus status made by the classifier reportedly showed high specificity and sensitivity.

About this clone itself: Antigen unknown.

With 60 Vbeta and 13 Jbeta primers, the PCR was carried out. Method: immunoSEQ multiplex PCR; TCRdb's copy keeps in-frame clones and lacks some. The sample holds 130,000 to 150,000 clones, around 77% seen once. This CDR3 has 13 residues. V gave up 4 bases and J gave up 1 base, with 8 bases separating them. The germline gives CDR1 SGHTS, CDR2 YDEGEE. The sample consisted of PBMCs. The TCR sequence derives from a young man in good health and CMV-seronegative. This chain links TRBV5-8 with TRBJ1-1; D may be TRBD1 (5 bases). This chain's CDR3 is CASSRTGNTEAFF. CDR3 nucleotide sequence: TGTGCCAGCAGCCGTACAGGGAACACTGAAGCTTTCTTT. Supplemented by reference TRBV5-8 and TRBJ1-1, the full variable domain reads EAGVTQSPTHLIKTRGQQATLRCSPISGHTSVYWYQQALGLGLQFLLWYDEGEERNRGNFPPRFSGRQFPNYSSELNVNALELEDSALYLCASSRTGNTEAFFGQGTRLTVV.